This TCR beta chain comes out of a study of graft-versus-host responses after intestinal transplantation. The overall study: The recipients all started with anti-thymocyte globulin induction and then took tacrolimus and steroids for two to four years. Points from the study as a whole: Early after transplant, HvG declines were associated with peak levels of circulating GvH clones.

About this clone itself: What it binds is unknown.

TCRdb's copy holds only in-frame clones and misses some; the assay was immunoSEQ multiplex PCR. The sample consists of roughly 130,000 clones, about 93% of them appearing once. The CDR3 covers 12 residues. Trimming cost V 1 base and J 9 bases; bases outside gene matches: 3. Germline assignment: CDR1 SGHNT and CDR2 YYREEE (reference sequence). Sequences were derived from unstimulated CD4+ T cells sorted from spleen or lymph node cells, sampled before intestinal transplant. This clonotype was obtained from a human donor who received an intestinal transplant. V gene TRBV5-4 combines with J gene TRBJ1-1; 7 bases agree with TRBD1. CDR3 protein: CASSLQGEKAFF. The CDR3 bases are TGTGCCAGCAGCTTGCAGGGGGAAAAAGCTTTCTTT. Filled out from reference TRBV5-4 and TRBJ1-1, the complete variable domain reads ETGVTQSPTHLIKTRGQQVTLRCSSQSGHNTVSWYQQALGQGPQFIFQYYREEENGRGNFPPRFSGLQFPNYSSELNVNALELDDSALYLCASSLQGEKAFFGQGTRLTVV.